This TCR beta chain came from a study of T cells expressing NK-cell markers. In the study overall: All TCR beta repertoires analysed originated from sorted CD3+CD56+NKG2C+, CD3+CD56+NKG2C- and CD3+CD56-NKG2C+ T cells.

On this clonotype: Antigen unknown.

With UMIs, 5'RACE template switching was used to make TCR beta cDNA. TCRdb reprocessed the 5' RACE reads; each CDR3 protein has one entry and no DNA is given. This table lists roughly 450,000 distinct CDR3 sequences. Study results and limitations: The HCMV specificity of the expanded NKG2C+ T cell clones stayed unresolved. Of the CD8+ T cell pool in several donors, about 1.0-8% was accounted for by dominant NKG2C+ clonotypes.

This CDR3 is 13 amino acids long. In germline, CDR1 is SGDLS, CDR2 YYNGEE. The sequenced material came from blood T cells: a sorted CD56 or NKG2C T cell subset, CD4+ or CD8+ T cells, or bulk PBMC T cells (not recorded which). This clonotype was obtained from a woman in her forties or fifties in good health. V gene TRBV9 combines with J gene TRBJ1-1. The CDR3 protein is CASSVGGYTEAFF.